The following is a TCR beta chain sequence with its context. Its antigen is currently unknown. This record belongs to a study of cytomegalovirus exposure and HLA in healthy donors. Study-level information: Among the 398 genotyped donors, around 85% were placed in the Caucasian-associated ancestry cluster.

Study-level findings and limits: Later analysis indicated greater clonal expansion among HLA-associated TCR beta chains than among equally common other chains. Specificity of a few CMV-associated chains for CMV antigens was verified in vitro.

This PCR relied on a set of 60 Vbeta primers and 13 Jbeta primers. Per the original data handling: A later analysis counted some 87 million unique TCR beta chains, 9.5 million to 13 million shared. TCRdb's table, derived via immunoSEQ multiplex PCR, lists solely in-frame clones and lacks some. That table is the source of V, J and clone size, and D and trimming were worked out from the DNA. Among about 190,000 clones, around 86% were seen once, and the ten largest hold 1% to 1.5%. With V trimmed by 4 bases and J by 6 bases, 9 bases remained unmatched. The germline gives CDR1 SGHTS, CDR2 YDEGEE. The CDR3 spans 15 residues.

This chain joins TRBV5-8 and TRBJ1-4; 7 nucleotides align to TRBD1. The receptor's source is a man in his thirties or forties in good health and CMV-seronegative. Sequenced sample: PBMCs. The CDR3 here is CASSRRTGGDEKLFF. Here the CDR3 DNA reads TGTGCCAGCAGCCGAAGGACAGGAGGAGATGAAAAACTGTTTTTT.